This TCR beta chain came from a study of shared clonotypes between healthy human individuals. With regard to this clone: Its antigen remains unknown.

CDR1 and CDR2 (germline): LNHDA, SQIVND (reference sequence). There are 16 residues in the CDR3. Trimming removed 4 bases from V and 6 bases from J; junction bases left unmatched: 7. Libraries were prepared by immunoSEQ multiplex PCR; TCRdb keeps only in-frame clonotypes and omits some of them. Among under 1,100,000 clones listed, around 78% were seen once. Notes on the study in general: In contrast to clonotypes shared by all four donors, non-shared clonotypes had lower generation probabilities. Estimated clonotype richness was generally higher in naive than memory subsets.

The chain couples TRBV19 to TRBJ2-2, with TRBD2 matching over 11 bases. The source is a man between 18 and 35 years old in good health. Some clones in this sample may be carry-over from other donors' samples. The sequenced material came from memory CD4+ T cells from PBMCs. Subset given: CD45RA-negative fraction. The CDR3 DNA is TGTGCCAGTAGTAAGACTAGCGGGATAGCGGCCGGGGAGCTGTTTTTT. It encodes CASSKTSGIAAGELFF.